The clone carrying this T cell receptor (beta chain) was detected only a few times. The antigen is not known. Germline lookup yields CDR1 LGHNA and CDR2 YSLEER. The CDR3 loop spans 16 amino acids. Losses at the gene ends were 0 bases for V and 5 bases for J; bases not matched to a gene: 9. Using its own MiXCR run on the 5' RACE reads, TCRdb lists one record per CDR3 protein. This table has 200,000 to 250,000 distinct CDR3 sequences, over 7.5% appearing once. The sample comes from a study of T-cell memory formation after mild COVID-19. Study-level results: There was no confirmation that second-wave clones peaking on day 37 were SARS-CoV-2 specific. The finding that pre-infection memory included some responding clones suggested that cross-reactive memory joined.

This receptor was taken from a young man who had mild COVID-19 (a few samples of this study predate the infection). Cell type and time point are not known. The genes are TRBV4-3 and TRBJ2-5; 7 nucleotides line up with TRBD1. Sequenced: PBMCs or a T cell subset sorted from them (not recorded which). The CDR3 is CASSQDILGGRETQYF. The DNA for the CDR3 is TGCGCCAGCAGCCAAGATATCTTAGGGGGCCGGGAGACCCAGTACTTC.